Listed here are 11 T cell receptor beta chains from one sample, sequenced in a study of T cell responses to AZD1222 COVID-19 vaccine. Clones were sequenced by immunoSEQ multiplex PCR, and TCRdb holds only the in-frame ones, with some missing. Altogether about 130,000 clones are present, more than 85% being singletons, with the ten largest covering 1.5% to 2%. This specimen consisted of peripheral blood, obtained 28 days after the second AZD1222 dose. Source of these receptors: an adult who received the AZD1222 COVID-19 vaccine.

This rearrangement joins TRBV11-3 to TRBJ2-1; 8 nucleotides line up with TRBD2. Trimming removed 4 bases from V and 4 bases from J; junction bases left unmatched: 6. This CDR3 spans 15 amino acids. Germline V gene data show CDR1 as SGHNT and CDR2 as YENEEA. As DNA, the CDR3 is TGTGCCAGCAGCTCGAGCGGGGGCTTATACAATGAGCAGTTCTTC. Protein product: CASSSSGGLYNEQFF.

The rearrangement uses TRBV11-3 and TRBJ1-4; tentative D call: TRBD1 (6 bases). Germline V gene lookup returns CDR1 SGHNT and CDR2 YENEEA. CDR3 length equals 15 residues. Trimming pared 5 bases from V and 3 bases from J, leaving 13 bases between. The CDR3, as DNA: TGTGCCAGCAGCGATTCAGGGGTTGCTAATGAAAAACTGTTTTTT. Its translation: CASSDSGVANEKLFF.

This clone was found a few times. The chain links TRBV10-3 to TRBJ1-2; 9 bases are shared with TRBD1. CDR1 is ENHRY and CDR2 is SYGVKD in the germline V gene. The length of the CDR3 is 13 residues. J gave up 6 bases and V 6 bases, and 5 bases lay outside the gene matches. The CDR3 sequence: CAIRLTGGDGYTF. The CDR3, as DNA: TGTGCCATCAGATTAACAGGGGGCGATGGCTACACCTTC.

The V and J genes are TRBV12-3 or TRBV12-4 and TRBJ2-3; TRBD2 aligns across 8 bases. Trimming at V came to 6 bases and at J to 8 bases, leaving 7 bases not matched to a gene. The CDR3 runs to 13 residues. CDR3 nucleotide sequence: TGTGCCAGCAGGGAAGCCGGGACTAGTACGCAGTATTTT. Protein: CASREAGTSTQYF.

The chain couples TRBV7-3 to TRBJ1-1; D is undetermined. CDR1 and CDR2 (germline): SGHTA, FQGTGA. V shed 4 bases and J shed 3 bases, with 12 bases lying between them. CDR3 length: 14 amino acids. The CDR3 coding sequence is TGTGCCAGCAGCTCCTTTGGGTCGGACACTGAAGCTTTCTTT. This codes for CASSSFGSDTEAFF.

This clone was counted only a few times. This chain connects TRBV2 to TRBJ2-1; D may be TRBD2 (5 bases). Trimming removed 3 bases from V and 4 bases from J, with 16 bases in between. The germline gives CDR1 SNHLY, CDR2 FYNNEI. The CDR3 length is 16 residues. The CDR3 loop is CASSEWTSGSYNEQFF. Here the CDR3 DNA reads TGTGCCAGCAGTGAGTGGACTTCGGGCTCATACAATGAGCAGTTCTTC.

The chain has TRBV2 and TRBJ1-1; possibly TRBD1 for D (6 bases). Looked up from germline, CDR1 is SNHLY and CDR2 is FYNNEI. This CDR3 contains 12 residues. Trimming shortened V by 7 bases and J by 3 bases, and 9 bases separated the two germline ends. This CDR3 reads CASTTGYTEAFF. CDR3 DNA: TGTGCCAGCACTACAGGGTACACTGAAGCTTTCTTT. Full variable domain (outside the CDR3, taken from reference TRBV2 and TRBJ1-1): EPEVTQTPSHQVTQMGQEVILRCVPISNHLYFYWYRQILGQKVEFLVSFYNNEISEKSEIFDDQFSVERPDGSNFTLKIRSTKLEDSAMYFCASTTGYTEAFFGQGTRLTVV.

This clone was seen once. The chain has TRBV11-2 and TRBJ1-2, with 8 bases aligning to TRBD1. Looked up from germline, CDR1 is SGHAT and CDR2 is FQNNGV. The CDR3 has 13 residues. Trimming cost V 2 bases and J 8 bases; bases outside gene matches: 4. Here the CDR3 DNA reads TGTGCCAGCAGCTTACAGGGGGCTGGGGGCTACACCTTC. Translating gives CASSLQGAGGYTF.

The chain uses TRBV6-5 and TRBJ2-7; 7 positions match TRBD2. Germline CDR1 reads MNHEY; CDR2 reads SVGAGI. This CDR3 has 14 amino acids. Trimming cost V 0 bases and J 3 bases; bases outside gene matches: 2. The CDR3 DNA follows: TGTGCCAGCAGTTACTCAACTAGCGTCTACGAGCAGTACTTC. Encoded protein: CASSYSTSVYEQYF.

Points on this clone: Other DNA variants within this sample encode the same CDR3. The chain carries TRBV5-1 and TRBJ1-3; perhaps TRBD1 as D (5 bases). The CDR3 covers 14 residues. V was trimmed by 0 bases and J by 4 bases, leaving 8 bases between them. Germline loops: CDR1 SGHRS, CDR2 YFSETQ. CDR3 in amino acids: CASSLEGSGNTIYF. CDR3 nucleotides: TGCGCCAGCAGCTTGGAGGGGTCCGGAAACACCATATATTTT.

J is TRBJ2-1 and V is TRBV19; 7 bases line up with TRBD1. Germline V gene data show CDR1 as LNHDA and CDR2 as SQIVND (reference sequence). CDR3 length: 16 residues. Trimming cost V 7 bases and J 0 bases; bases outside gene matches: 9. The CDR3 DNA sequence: TGTGCCAGTAATCCTCGGGACAGCCGCTCCTACAATGAGCAGTTCTTC. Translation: CASNPRDSRSYNEQFF.